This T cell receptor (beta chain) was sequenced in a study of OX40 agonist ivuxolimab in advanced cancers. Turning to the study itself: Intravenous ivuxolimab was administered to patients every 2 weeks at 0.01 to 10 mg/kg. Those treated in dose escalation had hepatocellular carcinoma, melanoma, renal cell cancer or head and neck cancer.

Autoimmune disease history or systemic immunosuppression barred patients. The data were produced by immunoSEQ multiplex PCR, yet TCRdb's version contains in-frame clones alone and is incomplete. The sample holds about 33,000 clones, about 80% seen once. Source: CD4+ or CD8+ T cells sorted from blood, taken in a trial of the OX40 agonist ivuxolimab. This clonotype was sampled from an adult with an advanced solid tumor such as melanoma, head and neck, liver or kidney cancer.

The CDR3: CATRFAKDTQYF. Here the CDR3 DNA reads TGTGCCACCCGGTTTGCGAAAGATACGCAGTATTTT. The chain recombines TRBV27 with TRBJ2-3; no clear D. CDR1 and CDR2 from the germline V gene are MNHEY and SMNVEV (reference sequence). The V end lost 10 bases, the J end lost 5 bases, and 13 bases lay between the germline ends. The CDR3 is 12 residues long.